Following are 13 T cell receptor beta chains from one sample sequenced in a study of technical replicates of blood from several donors. Sequenced by immunoSEQ multiplex PCR; TCRdb stores in-frame clones only, minus some. Of about 80,000 clones listed, approximately 94% were seen once; the top ten hold 0.35% to 0.45%. Sequencing used T cells isolated from PBMCs. These receptors were taken from a human donor in good health.

V is TRBV2 and J is TRBJ2-5, with D possibly matching TRBD1 (5 bases). V was clipped by 2 bases and J by 2 bases, with 9 bases between them. The germline V gene encodes CDR1 SNHLY and CDR2 FYNNEI. This CDR3 has 14 residues. The CDR3 DNA is TGTGCCAGCAGTGAATATAGGGGACAAGAGACCCAGTACTTC. Residues: CASSEYRGQETQYF.

This chain uses TRBV7-2 with TRBJ1-5, with D unresolved. Germline V gene sequence: CDR1 SGHTA, CDR2 FQGNSA. Trimming shortened V by 0 bases and J by 5 bases, and 14 bases separated the two germline ends. The CDR3 length is 16 residues. CDR3 nucleotide sequence: TGTGCCAGCAGCTTAGCGCAGACTTCAATTCATCAGCCCCAGCATTTT. Translated, it gives CASSLAQTSIHQPQHF.

The chain couples TRBV28 to TRBJ1-1; the D gene is possibly TRBD1 (6 bases). V lost 2 bases to trimming and J lost 5 bases, with 12 bases between them. The CDR3 sequence is 14 residues long. Germline-derived CDR1 and CDR2 are MDHEN and SYDVKM. The CDR3 region has the DNA TGTGCCAGCAGTTTAGGGGGCGCTTGGACTGAAGCTTTCTTT. It is translated as CASSLGGAWTEAFF.

The chain links TRBV7-9 to TRBJ1-2; D gene ambiguous. Per germline, CDR1 SEHNR and CDR2 FQNEAQ (reference sequence). The V gene lost 4 bases and the J gene lost 3 bases, with 9 bases spanning the gap. The CDR3 spans 13 residues. The CDR3: CASSYGFDYGYTF. The CDR3 nucleotides read TGTGCCAGCAGCTACGGGTTTGACTATGGCTACACCTTC.

This sequence joins TRBV6-5 and TRBJ2-7; 7 nucleotides agree with TRBD2. Germline values: CDR1 MNHEY, CDR2 SVGAGI. The V gene end was trimmed by 6 bases and the J gene end by 3 bases; junction bases not matched to a gene: 8. CDR3 size: 14 residues. The CDR3 spells CASSLGTTGYEQYF. Written as DNA, the CDR3 is TGTGCCAGCAGCCTCGGGACTACCGGCTACGAGCAGTACTTC.

The chain joins TRBV28 to TRBJ2-7, with TRBD2 matching over 7 bases. The CDR3 length is 14 residues. Germline V gene lookup returns CDR1 MDHEN and CDR2 SYDVKM. The trim removed 6 bases at V and 3 bases at J, leaving 8 bases unmatched. CDR3 sequence: CASRGLADIYEQYF. In nucleotides, the CDR3 is TGTGCCAGCAGGGGTCTAGCGGATATCTACGAGCAGTACTTC.

The V and J genes are TRBV6-6 and TRBJ2-1; 9 bases are a match to TRBD2. The J segment lost 7 bases and the V segment lost 6 bases, leaving 7 bases of the junction unmatched. Germline V gene sequence: CDR1 MNHNY, CDR2 SVGAGI (reference sequence). The CDR3 consists of 14 residues. This CDR3 reads CASRIAGEGNEQFF. The CDR3 region has the DNA TGTGCCAGCAGAATAGCGGGAGAGGGGAATGAGCAGTTCTTC.

This clone was seen a few times. V is TRBV12-5 and J is TRBJ1-1, with TRBD1 as a possible D gene (5 bases). The germline V and J ends were trimmed by 1 base and 5 bases, with 11 bases remaining between them. Germline V gene data show CDR1 as LGHNT and CDR2 as FRNRAP. The CDR3 runs to 14 residues. The CDR3: CASGLGARATEAFF. The CDR3 nucleotides are TGTGCTAGTGGTTTGGGGGCCAGGGCGACTGAAGCTTTCTTT.

This clone has only one observation. This rearrangement joins TRBV18 to TRBJ2-6; 9 bases match TRBD2. Germline CDR1 is KGHSH and CDR2 is LQKENI. V lost 0 bases to trimming and J lost 1 base; unmatched junction nucleotides: 4. The CDR3 is 18 amino acids. CDR3 nucleotides: TGTGCCAGCTCACCACCGGCGGGAGGGCTATCTGGGGCCAACGTCCTGACTTTC. It codes for CASSPPAGGLSGANVLTF.

This chain connects TRBV10-3 to TRBJ1-3, with 8 bases aligning to TRBD1. V dropped 2 bases and J dropped 2; count of bases not matched to a gene: 5. This CDR3 is built from 16 residues. Germline-derived CDR1 and CDR2 are ENHRY and SYGVKD. DNA of the CDR3: TGTGCCATCAGTGAGCCCGGGACAGGTACTGGAAACACCATATATTTT. This sequence encodes CAISEPGTGTGNTIYF.

DNA for the CDR3: TGTGCCAGCAGCTTGGGGGACAGGGGGATTAGCTCCTACGAGCAGTACTTC. Protein product: CASSLGDRGISSYEQYF. This chain links TRBV5-5 with TRBJ2-7; TRBD1 matches at 11 bases. The V gene end was trimmed by 0 bases and the J gene end by 0 bases; junction bases not matched to a gene: 5. The CDR3 length is 17 residues. Germline CDR1 and CDR2: SGHKS and YYEKEE (reference sequence).

The chain is built from TRBV6-1 and TRBJ2-7; D gene unclear. The ends were cut back, 6 bases at V and 2 bases at J, with 11 bases in the middle. This CDR3 contains 13 residues. Germline V gene data show CDR1 as MNHNS and CDR2 as SASEGT. CDR3 coding DNA: TGTGCCAGCAGGGTAGCAGAAACCTACGAGCAGTACTTC. It is translated as CASRVAETYEQYF.

The V and J genes are TRBV9 and TRBJ2-1; 8 bases fit TRBD1. This CDR3 comprises 17 residues. With V trimmed by 0 bases and J by 3 bases, 8 bases remained unmatched. The V gene's germline CDR1 is SGDLS and CDR2 YYNGEE. CDR3 protein: CASSVDEGQGYYNEQFF. The DNA of the CDR3 is TGTGCCAGCAGCGTAGACGAAGGACAGGGATACTACAATGAGCAGTTCTTC.